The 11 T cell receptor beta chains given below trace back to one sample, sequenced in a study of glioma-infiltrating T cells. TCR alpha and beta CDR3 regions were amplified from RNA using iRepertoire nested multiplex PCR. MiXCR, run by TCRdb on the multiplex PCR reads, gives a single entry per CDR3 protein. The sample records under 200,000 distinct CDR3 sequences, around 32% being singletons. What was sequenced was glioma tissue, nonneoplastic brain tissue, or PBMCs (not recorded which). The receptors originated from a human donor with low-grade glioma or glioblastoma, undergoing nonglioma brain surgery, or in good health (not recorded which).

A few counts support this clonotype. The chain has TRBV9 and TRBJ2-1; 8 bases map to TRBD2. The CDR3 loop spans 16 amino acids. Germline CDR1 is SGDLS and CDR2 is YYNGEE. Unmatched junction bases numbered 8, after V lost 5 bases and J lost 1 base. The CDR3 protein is CASSVLAGRSYNEQFF. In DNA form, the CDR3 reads TGTGCCAGCAGTGTCTTAGCGGGGCGTTCCTACAATGAGCAGTTCTTC.

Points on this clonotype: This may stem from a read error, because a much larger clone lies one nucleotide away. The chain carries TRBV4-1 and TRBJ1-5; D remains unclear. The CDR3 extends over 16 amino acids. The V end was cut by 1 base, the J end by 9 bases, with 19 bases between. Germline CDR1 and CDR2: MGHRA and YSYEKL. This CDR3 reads CASSQVGSAIILPQHF. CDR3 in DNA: TGCGCCAGCAGCCAAGTGGGTTCCGCGATCATATTGCCCCAGCATTTT.

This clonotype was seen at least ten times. The CDR3 nucleotides are TGTGCCAGCAGCCCGCAGGGGGGGGGCTACGAGCAGTACTTC. It specifies CASSPQGGGYEQYF. This sequence joins TRBV7-2 and TRBJ2-7; D assignment may be TRBD1 or TRBD2 (7 bases each). The CDR3 runs 14 residues. Germline values: CDR1 SGHTA, CDR2 FQGNSA. V shed 5 bases and J shed 3 bases, with 14 bases lying between them.

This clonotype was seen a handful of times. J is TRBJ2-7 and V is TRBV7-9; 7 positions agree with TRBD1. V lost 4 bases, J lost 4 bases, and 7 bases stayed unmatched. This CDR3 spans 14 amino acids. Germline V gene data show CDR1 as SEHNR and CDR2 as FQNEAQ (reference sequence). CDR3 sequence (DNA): TGTGCCAGCAGCTCAGACAGGGAGAGTTACGAGCAGTACTTC. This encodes CASSSDRESYEQYF. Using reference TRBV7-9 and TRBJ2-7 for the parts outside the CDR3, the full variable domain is DTGVSQNPRHKITKRGQNVTFRCDPISEHNRLYWYRQTLGQGPEFLTYFQNEAQLEKSRLLSDRFSAERPKGSFSTLEIQRTEQGDSAMYLCASSSDRESYEQYFGPGTRLTVT.

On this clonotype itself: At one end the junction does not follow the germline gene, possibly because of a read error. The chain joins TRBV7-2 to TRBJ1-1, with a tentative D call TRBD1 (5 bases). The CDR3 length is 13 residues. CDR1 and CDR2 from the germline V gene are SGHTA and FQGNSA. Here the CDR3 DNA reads TGTGCCAGCAGCTTCTACAGGAACACTAAAGCTTTCTTT. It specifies CASSFYRNTKAFF. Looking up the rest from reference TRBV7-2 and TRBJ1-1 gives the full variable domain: GAGVSQSPSNKVTEKGKDVELRCDPISGHTALYWYRQSLGQGLEFLIYFQGNSAPDKSGLPSDRFSAERTGGSVSTLTIQRTQQEDSAVYLCASSFYRNTKAFFGQGTRLTVV.

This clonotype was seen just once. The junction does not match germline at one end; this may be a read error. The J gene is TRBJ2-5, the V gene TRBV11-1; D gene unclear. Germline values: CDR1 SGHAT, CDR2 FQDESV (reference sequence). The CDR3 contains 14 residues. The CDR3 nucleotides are TGTGCCAGCAGCTTAAGTAGAGCCCAAGAGACCGAGTACTTC. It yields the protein CASSLSRAQETEYF.

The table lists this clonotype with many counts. The CDR3 region has the DNA TGCAGTGCCAAACTCGGGACTAGCGGCCAAGAGACCCAGTACTTC. It is translated as CSAKLGTSGQETQYF. The chain combines TRBV20-1 with TRBJ2-5; 11 bases line up with TRBD2. The length of the CDR3 is 15 residues. Trimming cost V 6 bases and J 1 base; bases outside gene matches: 7. Germline V CDR1 and CDR2: DFQATT, SNEGSKA (reference sequence).

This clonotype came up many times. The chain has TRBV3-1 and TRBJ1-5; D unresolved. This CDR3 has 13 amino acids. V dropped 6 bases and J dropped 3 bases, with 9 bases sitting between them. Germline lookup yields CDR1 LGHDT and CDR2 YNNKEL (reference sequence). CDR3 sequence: CASSRDFNQPQHF. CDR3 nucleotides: TGTGCCAGCAGTAGAGACTTCAATCAGCCCCAGCATTTT.

The CDR3 bases are TGTGCCAGTAGACGGGACAGGAGCACAGATACGCAGTATTTT. Its translation: CASRRDRSTDTQYF. The chain uses TRBV19 and TRBJ2-3, with 8 bases aligning to TRBD1. The CDR3 runs to 14 residues. CDR1 is LNHDA, CDR2 SQIVND, per germline (reference sequence). V was clipped by 6 bases and J by 0 bases; unmatched bases: 2.

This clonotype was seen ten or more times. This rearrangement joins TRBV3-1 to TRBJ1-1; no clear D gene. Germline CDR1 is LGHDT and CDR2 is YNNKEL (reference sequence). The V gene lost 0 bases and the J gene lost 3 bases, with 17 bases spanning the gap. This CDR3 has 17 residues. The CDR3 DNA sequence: TGTGCCAGCAGCCAAGAAGGGTTGTGGGTGGAAGACACTGAAGCTTTCTTT. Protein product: CASSQEGLWVEDTEAFF.

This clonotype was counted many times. This CDR3 is CASSQEWRAGELFF. The CDR3 DNA reads as TGTGCCAGCAGCCAAGAATGGAGGGCCGGGGAGCTGTTTTTT. The chain has TRBV4-2 and TRBJ2-2; TRBD2 is a possible D gene (6 bases). The CDR3 consists of 14 residues. V was trimmed by 0 bases and J by 6 bases, leaving 8 bases between them. Looked up from germline, CDR1 is LGHNA and CDR2 is YNFKEQ.